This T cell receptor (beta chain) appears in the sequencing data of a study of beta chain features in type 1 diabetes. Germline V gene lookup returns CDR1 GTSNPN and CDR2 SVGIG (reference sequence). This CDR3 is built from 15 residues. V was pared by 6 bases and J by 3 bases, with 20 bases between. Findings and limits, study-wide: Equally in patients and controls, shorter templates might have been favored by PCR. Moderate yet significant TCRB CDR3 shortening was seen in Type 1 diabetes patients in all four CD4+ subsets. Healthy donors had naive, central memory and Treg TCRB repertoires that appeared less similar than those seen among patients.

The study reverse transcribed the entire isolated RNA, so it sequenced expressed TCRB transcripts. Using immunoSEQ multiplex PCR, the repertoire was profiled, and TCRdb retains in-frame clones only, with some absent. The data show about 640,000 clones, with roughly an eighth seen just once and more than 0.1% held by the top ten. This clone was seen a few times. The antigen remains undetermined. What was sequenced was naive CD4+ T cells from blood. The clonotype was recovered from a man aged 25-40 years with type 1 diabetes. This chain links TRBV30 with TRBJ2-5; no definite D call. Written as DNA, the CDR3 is TGTGCCTGCTCCCGACCCCCCGGGCCCGAAGAGACCCAGTACTTC. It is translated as CACSRPPGPEETQYF.